This T cell receptor beta chain was documented in a study of TIL therapy for anti-PD-1-resistant metastatic lung cancer. Across the study: Tumor harvest preceded PD-1/PD-L1 blockade, followed by nivolumab treatment. Points from the study as a whole: This highly selected cohort may not generalize to typical lung cancer patients. Infused TIL clonotypes partially replaced the baseline blood repertoire, then decayed over months.

V was cut by 2 bases and J by 3 bases, with 2 bases left in between. CDR1 and CDR2 (germline): SGHRS, YFSETQ. There are 11 residues in the CDR3. As to this clone: No antigen is known for it. The identical CDR3 is also encoded by other nucleotide sequences in the sample.

The libraries were made with immunoSEQ v3. Repertoires were generated with immunoSEQ multiplex PCR, while TCRdb's copy carries only in-frame clones and drops some. Here the sample spans tens of thousands of clones, about 69% being singletons. Specified time point: pre-treatment sample, taken before nivolumab and TIL therapy. The sample in question was blood, obtained at baseline. The clonotype comes from a person between 25 and 80 years old with non-small cell lung cancer. The rearrangement joins TRBV5-1 to TRBJ2-5; D uncertain. The DNA for the CDR3 is TGCGCCAGCAGCTTTGAAGAGACCCAGTACTTC. Translated: CASSFEETQYF.